Each of the 22 T cell receptor beta chains below was sequenced from the same sample in a study of blood T cell repertoires in COVID-19. Measured with immunoSEQ multiplex PCR; TCRdb has only the in-frame clones, and not every one. Of more than 100,000 clones in the sample, around nine tenths were seen once. Input material: peripheral blood. All receptors derive from a man aged 45-60 years in a cohort sampled during active COVID-19.

This clone was observed a few times. This chain joins TRBV19 and TRBJ1-5, with 11 positions matching TRBD1. After removal of 5 bases from V and 6 bases from J, the junction contained 6 bases not matched to a gene. Germline values: CDR1 LNHDA, CDR2 SQIVND (reference sequence). This CDR3 is built from 15 residues. CDR3 amino acids: CASSPGTGGRQPQHF. CDR3 sequence (DNA): TGTGCCAGTAGTCCCGGGACAGGGGGTCGTCAGCCCCAGCATTTT.

In this sample, this clone turned up a few times. This chain uses TRBV9 with TRBJ2-1; D may be TRBD2 (5 bases). This CDR3 comprises 13 residues. The V end lost 0 bases, the J end lost 7 bases, and 8 bases lay between the germline ends. CDR1 and CDR2 (germline): SGDLS, YYNGEE. In nucleotides, the CDR3 is TGTGCCAGCAGCGTAGTGGGAGCGAATGAGCAGTTCTTC. This encodes CASSVVGANEQFF.

This clone has a handful of counts. V gene TRBV27 combines with J gene TRBJ2-3; 8 bases fit TRBD2. The CDR3 runs 15 residues. V gave up 3 bases and J gave up 1 base; unmatched junction bases: 3. Germline-derived CDR1 and CDR2 are MNHEY and SMNVEV (reference sequence). The CDR3 region has the DNA TGTGCCAGCAGTTTCCGGGGGGGCGGCACAGATACGCAGTATTTT. The encoded protein is CASSFRGGGTDTQYF.

The chain carries TRBV5-4 and TRBJ2-7; 10 nucleotides align to TRBD1. CDR1 and CDR2 (germline): SGHNT, YYREEE (reference sequence). The CDR3 loop spans 12 amino acids. Trimming at V came to 5 bases and at J to 6 bases, leaving 2 bases not matched to a gene. CDR3 sequence reads: CASSRDRGEQYV. The DNA for the CDR3 is TGTGCCAGCAGTCGGGACAGGGGCGAGCAGTACGTC.

V usage is TRBV28 and J usage is TRBJ1-3, with D perhaps TRBD1 (5 bases). The CDR3 has 16 amino acids. Per the germline V gene, CDR1 is MDHEN and CDR2 is SYDVKM. V dropped 6 bases and J dropped 3 bases, with 18 bases sitting between them. CDR3 region: CASSSAGGEGGNTIYF. The CDR3 nucleotides read TGTGCCAGCAGCTCCGCCGGGGGGGAGGGTGGAAACACCATATATTTT.

The chain joins TRBV15 to TRBJ1-5; D possibly corresponds to TRBD1 (6 bases). The germline V gene has CDR1 LNHNV and CDR2 YYDKDF (reference sequence). Between the trimmed V and J ends, which lost 0 bases and 6 bases, there was a span of 12 bases. The CDR3 is 15 amino acids. CDR3 residues: CATSRDYVDSQPQHF. The CDR3 DNA is TGTGCCACCAGCAGAGATTACGTGGACAGTCAGCCCCAGCATTTT. The entire variable domain, with the rest obtained from reference TRBV15 and TRBJ1-5, is as follows: DAMVIQNPRYQVTQFGKPVTLSCSQTLNHNVMYWYQQKSSQAPKLLFHYYDKDFNNEADTPDNFQSRRPNTSFCFLDIRSPGLGDTAMYLCATSRDYVDSQPQHFGDGTRLSIL.

This clone turned up a few times. CDR3 region: CASSSTPGYEQYF. In nucleotides, the CDR3 is TGTGCCAGCAGCTCTACACCGGGATACGAGCAGTACTTC. The chain has TRBV7-2 and TRBJ2-7; perhaps TRBD2 as D (5 bases). CDR3 length: 13 amino acids. Germline CDR1 SGHTA, CDR2 FQGNSA. Trimming cost V 4 bases and J 4 bases, with 11 bases left between them.

The chain joins TRBV5-1 to TRBJ2-2; a weak D match, TRBD1 (5 bases). CDR1 is SGHRS and CDR2 is YFSETQ in the germline V gene. CDR3 length: 14 amino acids. V lost 4 bases to trimming and J lost 6 bases, with 13 bases between them. The CDR3 loop reads CASSITDSPGELFF. In DNA, the CDR3 is TGCGCCAGCAGCATTACAGACAGTCCCGGGGAGCTGTTTTTT.

Concerning this clone: Sequence at one end of the junction differs from germline and may be a read error. The CDR3 DNA follows: TGTGCCAGCTCACCATTGGGCCACTCCGACGAGCAGTACTTC. Its translation is CASSPLGHSDEQYF. The chain joins TRBV18 to TRBJ2-7; D unresolved. The CDR3 has 14 residues. Germline-derived CDR1 and CDR2 are KGHSH and LQKENI.

V and J are TRBV6-2 or TRBV6-3 and TRBJ2-3; 8 bases are a match to TRBD1. V lost 6 bases, J lost 0 bases, and 5 bases stayed unmatched. Germline CDR1 MNHEY, CDR2 SVGEGT. This CDR3 has 15 amino acids. CDR3 nucleotides: TGTGCCAGCAGCGACAGGGGCCCTAGCACAGATACGCAGTATTTT. This sequence encodes CASSDRGPSTDTQYF.

The chain recombines TRBV5-4 with TRBJ2-5, with TRBD2 as a possible D gene (7 bases). The CDR3 is made up of 16 amino acids. From germline, CDR1 is SGHNT and CDR2 YYREEE (reference sequence). V was trimmed by 4 bases and J by 2 bases, leaving 18 bases between them. Here the CDR3 reads CASSTRGGGAQETQYF. Here the CDR3 DNA reads TGTGCCAGCAGCACGAGAGGTGGGGGGGCACAAGAGACCCAGTACTTC.

In DNA, the CDR3 is TGCGCCAGCAGCTTGGGAACAGGCACTGAAGCTTTCTTT. Translated: CASSLGTGTEAFF. This chain uses TRBV5-1 with TRBJ1-1, with D maybe TRBD1 (5 bases). V shed 0 bases and J shed 4 bases, with 7 bases lying between them. This CDR3 is built from 13 residues. The V gene's germline CDR1 is SGHRS and CDR2 YFSETQ.

This clone turned up a few times. The chain combines TRBV6-5 with TRBJ1-1; D gene uncertain. The germline gives CDR1 MNHEY, CDR2 SVGAGI. The CDR3 extends over 15 amino acids. V dropped 6 bases and J dropped 3 bases, with 17 bases sitting between them. The CDR3 loop is CASSLHLLGDTEAFF. The CDR3 nucleotides are TGTGCCAGCAGCTTACACCTCCTGGGAGACACTGAAGCTTTCTTT.

This chain uses TRBV18 with TRBJ2-1; TRBD1 matches 8 bases. Germline V gene sequence: CDR1 KGHSH, CDR2 LQKENI. Trimming removed 1 base from V and 16 bases from J; junction bases left unmatched: 6. The CDR3 covers 12 residues. CDR3: CASSPQQGEDFF. The CDR3 DNA follows: TGTGCCAGCTCACCACAACAGGGGGAGGATTTCTTC.

As to this clone: Its ends do not fully match the called genes, so a read error is possible. As DNA, the CDR3 is TGTGCTAGCAGCACCGGGACAGGGTTAGCCTACGAGCAGTACTTC. Its translation is CASSTGTGLAYEQYF. This chain links TRBV7-7 with TRBJ2-7; 9 bases fit TRBD1. Germline CDR1 reads SSHAT; CDR2 reads FNYEAQ (reference sequence). There are 15 residues in the CDR3.

The rearrangement links TRBV20-1 to TRBJ1-1, with 7 bases matching TRBD1. CDR3 length: 11 residues. Trimming at V came to 6 bases and at J to 12 bases, leaving 10 bases not matched to a gene. Germline V gene lookup returns CDR1 DFQATT and CDR2 SNEGSKA (reference sequence). The CDR3 DNA follows: TGCAGTGCCAAGCCAGGGGGAAGGACTTTCTTT. Its translation is CSAKPGGRTFF.

Here the CDR3 reads CASSLGQSKNIQYF. CDR3 nucleotides: TGCGCCAGCAGCTTGGGACAGTCCAAAAACATTCAGTACTTC. This chain joins TRBV5-1 and TRBJ2-4; TRBD1 might be the D (5 bases). This CDR3 is 14 amino acids long. V was trimmed by 0 bases and J by 2 bases, leaving 6 bases between them. Germline CDR1 reads SGHRS; CDR2 reads YFSETQ.

V is TRBV28 and J is TRBJ2-7; 13 bases match TRBD2. V dropped 4 bases and J dropped 12; count of bases not matched to a gene: 9. Germline-derived CDR1 and CDR2 are MDHEN and SYDVKM. This CDR3 contains 14 residues. The CDR3 protein is CASSSTGLAGPLYF. The CDR3 coding sequence is TGTGCCAGCAGTTCCACGGGACTAGCGGGACCATTGTACTTC. The complete variable domain, with remaining parts taken from reference TRBV28 and TRBJ2-7, reads DVKVTQSSRYLVKRTGEKVFLECVQDMDHENMFWYRQDPGLGLRLIYFSYDVKMKEKGDIPEGYSVSREKKERFSLILESASTNQTSMYLCASSSTGLAGPLYFGPGTRLTVT.

The V and J genes are TRBV6-1 and TRBJ1-5; 8 nucleotides align to TRBD1. The CDR3 is 19 residues long. CDR1 is MNHNS, CDR2 SASEGT, per germline. Germline trimming cut 1 base from V and 1 base from J; bases unmatched to any gene: 12. The CDR3: CASSEGARGQGRSNQPQHF. CDR3 nucleotide sequence: TGTGCCAGCAGTGAAGGGGCCAGGGGGCAAGGACGGAGCAATCAGCCCCAGCATTTT.

Points on this clone: The junction differs from germline at one of its ends, possibly a read error. The chain joins TRBV10-2 to TRBJ1-2; 12 bases fit TRBD1. The CDR3 loop spans 14 amino acids. CDR1 WSHSY and CDR2 SAAADI come from the germline V gene. CDR3: CASTPGTGGYSYTF. The CDR3 bases are TGCGCCAGCACCCCCGGGACAGGGGGCTATAGCTACACCTTC.

This clone was counted a few times. The genes are TRBV6-5 and TRBJ1-1; TRBD1 aligns across 8 bases. The CDR3 totals 15 residues. V trimming: 6 bases; J trimming: 6 bases; junction bases outside the gene matches: 12. Germline lookup yields CDR1 MNHEY and CDR2 SVGAGI. The CDR3 sequence: CASSSPSRGRSEAFF. The DNA of the CDR3 is TGTGCCAGCAGCAGCCCCTCCAGGGGGCGGTCTGAAGCTTTCTTT.

The chain has TRBV7-9 and TRBJ1-1; TRBD1 matches 8 bases. Germline values: CDR1 SEHNR, CDR2 FQNEAQ (reference sequence). The CDR3 is made up of 14 amino acids. The V gene end was trimmed by 5 bases and the J gene end by 7 bases; junction bases not matched to a gene: 9. Here the CDR3 reads CASSPTWTGSEAFF. In nucleotides, the CDR3 is TGTGCCAGCAGCCCAACTTGGACAGGGAGTGAAGCTTTCTTT.